This TCR beta chain was obtained from a study of tumor-infiltrating lymphocytes in primary liver carcinoma. Study context: The number of productive TCRbeta reads per sample ranged from roughly 3.5 to 7.13 million and was similar across tissue types.

Constant-region priming of approximately 500 ng total RNA yielded TCR beta cDNA. Nested multiplex PCR, run for three rounds with slightly modified ARM-PCR, yielded TCR beta libraries. Running 10 cycles apiece, the first two PCR rounds relied on TRBV1-TRBV30 forward primers together with a C-beta reverse primer. TCRdb ran MiXCR on the multiplex PCR reads and lists one entry per CDR3 protein. The table lists roughly 20,000 distinct CDR3 sequences, roughly three quarters of them singletons. Broader study findings: For tumor-adjacent and tumor-blood pairs, overlap was less than that seen for tumor region pairs.

The table lists this clonotype with many counts. Its target is unknown. Starting material for RNA and DNA co-extraction consisted of roughly 19-30 mg of unsorted bulk tissue. Each tumor was sampled at four poles and its centre. The CDR3 spans 15 residues. This sequence joins TRBV21-1 and TRBJ2-5; TRBD1, the table's D call, lacks a check against the DNA. TRBV21-1 is noted as a pseudogene. The sequenced sample was liver tumor tissue from sampling region 1. Described subset: tumor region T1, superior pole. The receptor's source is a man aged 40-55 years with primary liver carcinoma and hepatitis B virus infection. The CDR3 DNA reads TGTGCCAGCAGCAAAGAGGAGAAATGGGGGGAGACCCAGTACTTC. Translation gives CASSKEEKWGETQYF.